The 31 T cell receptor beta chains below all came from one sample that was sequenced in a study of beta chain features in type 1 diabetes. Expressed TCRB transcripts were sequenced, since all the RNA that had been isolated was reverse transcribed. Produced via immunoSEQ multiplex PCR; TCRdb's table is partial and in-frame only. This table holds 130,000 to 150,000 clones, about 51% found once. Specimen: Tregs from blood. Every receptor here comes from a man between 18 and 35 years old in good health.

This clone was observed a handful of times. The chain combines TRBV30 with TRBJ2-1, with 10 bases matching TRBD2. CDR1 is GTSNPN and CDR2 is SVGIG in the germline V gene (reference sequence). V shed 4 bases, J shed 9 bases, and the junction held 9 bases outside the gene matches. The CDR3 is made up of 14 amino acids. The CDR3 region is CAWTPGTSVTEQFF. As DNA, the CDR3 is TGTGCCTGGACCCCCGGGACTAGCGTTACTGAGCAGTTCTTC.

This chain connects TRBV2 to TRBJ2-7; D perhaps matches TRBD1 (5 bases). Trimming shortened V by 7 bases and J by 1 base, and 14 bases separated the two germline ends. This CDR3 contains 14 residues. Germline V gene sequence: CDR1 SNHLY, CDR2 FYNNEI. The CDR3 is CASTRQGASYEQYF. The CDR3 coding sequence is TGTGCCAGCACCCGGCAAGGGGCGTCCTACGAGCAGTACTTC.

This chain links TRBV19 with TRBJ2-1; D is perhaps TRBD1 (5 bases). CDR3 length equals 14 residues. Germline CDR1 and CDR2: LNHDA and SQIVND (reference sequence). Trimming shortened V by 1 base and J by 2 bases, and 6 bases separated the two germline ends. This CDR3 reads CASSIGQPYNEQFF. The CDR3 coding sequence is TGTGCCAGTAGTATAGGACAGCCCTACAATGAGCAGTTCTTC.

V and J are TRBV15 and TRBJ2-1, with 10 bases that match TRBD2. V gave up 3 bases and J gave up 4 bases; unmatched junction bases: 3. The CDR3 extends over 15 amino acids. CDR1 is LNHNV, CDR2 YYDKDF, per germline (reference sequence). CDR3 protein: CATSSQRGGYNEQFF. The CDR3 nucleotides are TGTGCCACCAGCAGCCAGCGGGGGGGGTACAATGAGCAGTTCTTC.

The chain joins TRBV19 to TRBJ2-7, with TRBD2 as a possible D gene (6 bases). CDR3 length: 15 amino acids. Trimming took 6 bases from V and 0 from J, leaving 15 bases between them. The germline CDR1 and CDR2 sequences are LNHDA and SQIVND (reference sequence). Written as DNA, the CDR3 is TGTGCCAGTAGCCCGTTCCTAGCGTACTCCTACGAGCAGTACTTC. Its protein is CASSPFLAYSYEQYF. Based on the CDR3 plus reference TRBV19 and TRBJ2-7, the full variable domain is DGGITQSPKYLFRKEGQNVTLSCEQNLNHDAMYWYRQDPGQGLRLIYYSQIVNDFQKGDIAEGYSVSREKKESFPLTVTSAQKNPTAFYLCASSPFLAYSYEQYFGPGTRLTVT.

In this sample, this clone turned up a few times. The chain couples TRBV6-1 to TRBJ2-5, with 8 bases lining up with TRBD2. The trim removed 2 bases at V and 1 base at J, leaving 6 bases unmatched. Germline V gives CDR1 MNHNS, CDR2 SASEGT. The CDR3 runs to 16 residues. In DNA form, the CDR3 reads TGTGCCAGCAGTGAATTGGGCGGGGGGTCCCAAGAGACCCAGTACTTC. Its protein product is CASSELGGGSQETQYF.

The genes are TRBV7-6 and TRBJ2-2, with 8 bases lining up with TRBD2. This CDR3 region has 19 residues. Trimming cost V 2 bases and J 3 bases; bases outside gene matches: 14. Germline lookup yields CDR1 SGHVS and CDR2 FNYEAQ. DNA of the CDR3: TGTGCCAGCAGCTTACTGCCCTCCGCGGCTAGCGGGTACACCGGGGAGCTGTTTTTT. This gives the protein CASSLLPSAASGYTGELFF.

The table lists this clone with a few counts. V usage is TRBV7-2 and J usage is TRBJ2-2, with 7 positions matching TRBD1. In germline, CDR1 is SGHTA, CDR2 FQGNSA. This CDR3 comprises 17 residues. Unmatched junction bases numbered 13, after V lost 5 bases and J lost 4 bases. The CDR3 nucleotides read TGTGCCAGCAGCCCAATTAGGGGGCGTCAGGCCACCGGGGAGCTGTTTTTT. It specifies CASSPIRGRQATGELFF.

This clone was found once. Other DNA sequences within the sample encode an identical CDR3. CDR3 amino acids: CASSVAVAGGTDTQYF. DNA of the CDR3: TGTGCCAGCAGCGTAGCTGTAGCGGGAGGCACAGATACGCAGTATTTT. This rearrangement joins TRBV9 to TRBJ2-3; TRBD2 matches 9 bases. The V segment lost 0 bases and the J segment 1 base; nucleotides outside the gene matches: 3. CDR1 is SGDLS and CDR2 is YYNGEE in the germline V gene. The CDR3 loop spans 16 amino acids.

V and J are TRBV7-2 and TRBJ2-2, with 7 nucleotides matching TRBD2. Trimming at V came to 1 base and at J to 4 bases, leaving 6 bases not matched to a gene. The CDR3 covers 16 residues. CDR1 is SGHTA and CDR2 is FQGNSA in the germline V gene. The DNA of the CDR3 is TGTGCCAGCAGCTTAGAAGGGACTACGGGCACCGGGGAGCTGTTTTTT. It yields the protein CASSLEGTTGTGELFF.

The gene calls are TRBV10-3 and TRBJ2-7; tentatively, D is TRBD2 (5 bases). The V end was cut by 0 bases, the J end by 2 bases, with 11 bases between. From germline, CDR1 is ENHRY and CDR2 SYGVKD. This CDR3 has 15 amino acids. The CDR3 region is CAISESRVGPYEQYF. CDR3 nucleotide sequence: TGTGCCATCAGTGAGTCGAGGGTTGGACCCTACGAGCAGTACTTC.

This chain uses TRBV28 with TRBJ2-7, with 7 bases matching TRBD2. The junction had 7 bases not matched to a gene; V was cut back by 5 bases and J by 0 bases. Germline CDR1 MDHEN, CDR2 SYDVKM. CDR3 length: 15 residues. The DNA of the CDR3 is TGTGCCAGCAGTGCCCCGGGGGGAAGCTCCTACGAGCAGTACTTC. Translated, it gives CASSAPGGSSYEQYF.

The rearrangement joins TRBV5-4 to TRBJ2-5; no clear D. Germline values: CDR1 SGHNT, CDR2 YYREEE (reference sequence). The length of the CDR3 is 13 residues. V shed 4 bases and J shed 5 bases, with 12 bases lying between them. The CDR3 sequence: CASSVRGAETQYF. The CDR3 region has the DNA TGTGCCAGCAGCGTCCGAGGAGCCGAGACCCAGTACTTC.

The gene calls are TRBV10-3 and TRBJ2-1; 8 bases map to TRBD1. The length of the CDR3 is 16 residues. CDR1 and CDR2 (germline): ENHRY, SYGVKD. V was pared by 3 bases and J by 0 bases, with 4 bases of the junction left unmatched. The CDR3 DNA follows: TGTGCCATCAGTGATAACAGGGGGAGCTCCTACAATGAGCAGTTCTTC. Translated: CAISDNRGSSYNEQFF.

The chain uses TRBV7-9 and TRBJ1-1, with D perhaps TRBD1 (5 bases). This CDR3 is built from 16 residues. Germline CDR1 and CDR2: SEHNR and FQNEAQ (reference sequence). V was trimmed by 1 base and J by 1 base, leaving 13 bases between them. CDR3 residues: CASSLGSWGRNTEAFF. The CDR3 nucleotides are TGTGCCAGCAGCTTAGGATCATGGGGCAGGAACACTGAAGCTTTCTTT.

J is TRBJ1-2 and V is TRBV6-5; 9 nucleotides line up with TRBD1. The CDR3 covers 13 residues. CDR1 MNHEY and CDR2 SVGAGI come from the germline V gene. The V and J ends lost 2 bases and 8 bases, in that order; junction bases with no gene match: 3. In DNA form, the CDR3 reads TGTGCCAGCAGTTACAGGACAGGGGAAGGCTACACCTTC. This encodes CASSYRTGEGYTF.

The V call is TRBV4-2, the J call TRBJ2-5, with a possible D match to TRBD2 (5 bases). CDR1 is LGHNA and CDR2 is YNFKEQ in the germline V gene. CDR3 size: 17 residues. Trimming removed 4 bases at V and 2 bases at J, with 20 bases between. CDR3 sequence: CASSRAGVVRAQETQYF. The CDR3 DNA follows: TGTGCCAGCAGCCGCGCCGGGGTGGTTAGGGCGCAAGAGACCCAGTACTTC.

The gene calls are TRBV7-2 and TRBJ2-3; 7 bases agree with TRBD2. The V gene's germline CDR1 is SGHTA and CDR2 FQGNSA. V lost 1 base, J lost 6 bases, and 4 bases stayed unmatched. The CDR3 consists of 14 residues. Here the CDR3 reads CASSLDWGGDTQYF. The CDR3 nucleotides are TGTGCCAGCAGCTTAGATTGGGGAGGGGATACGCAGTATTTT. Full variable domain (outside the CDR3, taken from reference TRBV7-2 and TRBJ2-3): GAGVSQSPSNKVTEKGKDVELRCDPISGHTALYWYRQSLGQGLEFLIYFQGNSAPDKSGLPSDRFSAERTGGSVSTLTIQRTQQEDSAVYLCASSLDWGGDTQYFGPGTRLTVL.

The chain joins TRBV6-6 to TRBJ2-7, with 12 positions matching TRBD2. The V gene's germline CDR1 is MNHNY and CDR2 SVGAGI (reference sequence). V lost 3 bases and J lost 7; bases outside the gene matches: 1. CDR3 length: 13 residues. The DNA of the CDR3 is TGTGCCAGCAGTTATGGACTAGCGGGGGAGCAGTACTTC. Translated: CASSYGLAGEQYF.

The chain is built from TRBV4-2 and TRBJ1-2, with 8 bases lining up with TRBD1. This CDR3 has 16 amino acids. V lost 0 bases to trimming and J lost 8 bases; unmatched junction nucleotides: 11. The germline gives CDR1 LGHNA, CDR2 YNFKEQ. Here the CDR3 reads CASSQDFGRGRKGYTF. DNA for the CDR3: TGTGCCAGCAGCCAAGATTTTGGCAGGGGGCGAAAAGGCTACACCTTC.

The chain is built from TRBV6-1 and TRBJ2-3; D may be TRBD1 (7 bases). V was pared by 5 bases and J by 6 bases, with 15 bases between. This CDR3 spans 14 amino acids. From germline, CDR1 is MNHNS and CDR2 SASEGT. The CDR3 nucleotides are TGTGCCAGCAGTAGATCAGGGGGGAGGGATACGCAGTATTTT. This sequence encodes CASSRSGGRDTQYF.

This clone was recorded only once. Here the CDR3 DNA reads TGTGCCAGCGCTGCCCTGGCGGGAGTTAATGAGCAGTTCTTC. Residues: CASAALAGVNEQFF. The chain uses TRBV7-2 and TRBJ2-1, with 7 nucleotides matching TRBD2. The junction had 11 bases not matched to a gene; V was cut back by 8 bases and J by 7 bases. CDR3 size: 14 residues. Germline loops: CDR1 SGHTA, CDR2 FQGNSA.

The rearrangement uses TRBV19 and TRBJ1-5, with D perhaps matching TRBD1 (5 bases). Germline V gene sequence: CDR1 LNHDA, CDR2 SQIVND (reference sequence). The CDR3 runs to 15 residues. With 6 bases removed from V and 9 bases from J, the gap between germline ends came to 21 bases. In nucleotides, the CDR3 is TGTGCCAGTAGCCTCGGGGGTCCTGGGATGTGGCCCCAGCATTTT. Translation: CASSLGGPGMWPQHF.

The V gene is TRBV20-1, the J gene TRBJ1-5; D gene ambiguous. Per the germline V gene, CDR1 is DFQATT and CDR2 is SNEGSKA (reference sequence). With 7 bases removed from V and 6 bases from J, the gap between germline ends came to 4 bases. There are 9 residues in the CDR3. CDR3 loop: CSVIQPQHF. In nucleotides, the CDR3 is TGCAGTGTAATTCAGCCCCAGCATTTT.

The sample holds a few counts of this clone. The chain links TRBV29-1 to TRBJ2-7, with 7 bases matching TRBD1. V shed 5 bases, J shed 2 bases, and the junction held 6 bases outside the gene matches. Per germline, CDR1 SQVTM and CDR2 ANQGSEA. The CDR3 runs to 13 residues. Here the CDR3 DNA reads TGCAGCGTTAAACAGGGGCCAACCTACGAGCAGTACTTC. This encodes CSVKQGPTYEQYF.

The chain combines TRBV19 with TRBJ1-1, with D possibly matching TRBD1 (6 bases). This CDR3 is 14 amino acids long. Trimming pared 3 bases from V and 1 base from J, leaving 9 bases between. Germline loops: CDR1 LNHDA, CDR2 SQIVND (reference sequence). The CDR3 DNA follows: TGTGCCAGTAGTATTAGCAGGGGGAACACTGAAGCTTTCTTT. Translation gives CASSISRGNTEAFF.

The count of this clone is one. The genes are TRBV5-4 and TRBJ1-3; TRBD1 might be the D (6 bases). In germline, CDR1 is SGHNT, CDR2 YYREEE (reference sequence). Trimming stripped 0 bases from V and 4 bases from J, with 11 bases between. There are 15 residues in the CDR3. In DNA form, the CDR3 reads TGTGCCAGCAGCTTGGCCGGACAGAGAGGAAACACCATATATTTT. Its translation is CASSLAGQRGNTIYF.

The chain combines TRBV7-9 with TRBJ2-5; 9 nucleotides line up with TRBD2. CDR3 size: 18 residues. From germline, CDR1 is SEHNR and CDR2 FQNEAQ (reference sequence). J was trimmed by 5 bases and V by 0 bases; bases with no gene match: 13. CDR3 DNA: TGTGCCAGCAGCTTAGCGCGGGTAGGCGGGAGGGCCTATGAGACCCAGTACTTC. Amino acid sequence: CASSLARVGGRAYETQYF.

The rearrangement joins TRBV11-2 to TRBJ2-1; no reliable D call. Germline V gene lookup returns CDR1 SGHAT and CDR2 FQNNGV. The CDR3 totals 13 residues. V gave up 5 bases and J gave up 5 bases, with 10 bases separating them. The CDR3 region has the DNA TGTGCCAGCAGCCCTAGAGCCCACAATGAGCAGTTCTTC. It specifies CASSPRAHNEQFF.

This chain connects TRBV19 to TRBJ2-1; weak D call: TRBD2 (5 bases). Trimming removed 3 bases at V and 6 bases at J, with 15 bases between. This CDR3 has 15 amino acids. Germline-derived CDR1 and CDR2 are LNHDA and SQIVND (reference sequence). The CDR3 loop is CASSMGSGKTNEQFF. Written as DNA, the CDR3 is TGTGCCAGTAGTATGGGGTCGGGGAAAACCAATGAGCAGTTCTTC.

The V and J genes are TRBV9 and TRBJ2-1; 9 bases are a match to TRBD2. Germline V CDR1 and CDR2: SGDLS, YYNGEE. The CDR3 is made up of 15 amino acids. V gave up 2 bases and J gave up 2 bases; unmatched junction bases: 2. The CDR3 sequence: CASSVLAGPYNEQFF. CDR3 nucleotide sequence: TGTGCCAGCAGCGTCCTAGCGGGGCCCTACAATGAGCAGTTCTTC.